Sequencing of this T cell receptor (beta chain) was carried out in a study of a mutant IDH1 vaccine in newly diagnosed glioma (dated by TCRdb to the early 2020s). Regarding the research as a whole: Patients were given eight vaccinations, in weeks 1, 3, 5, 7, 11, 15, 19 and 23, which matched visits V03 through V10. Vaccination started 4-6 weeks after radiotherapy alone, or was given together with temozolomide cycles in the groups whose treatment included chemotherapy. Of the 32 patients who were treated, 62.5% were male and roughly 40% were female, and the mean age was about 37 years. Prior to enrollment, patients had been given standard therapy consisting of radiotherapy alone, temozolomide alone, or radiochemotherapy with temozolomide, with the combination given to most patients. Six visits were used for peripheral blood collection: V03 (baseline), V05, V07, V10, V12 and V13. For exploratory analyses, fewer than 30 treated patients had longitudinal TCRB deep sequencing done wherever samples were available. The research as a whole found: It was noted by the authors that analyses of patient blood samples could not be reproduced owing to sample limitations. Availability determined which PBMC samples were chosen for TCRB deep sequencing. Pseudoprogression appeared unrelated to alterations in the top peripheral T cell clonotypes detected by TCRB sequencing. Across multiple MHC alleles, vaccine-induced immune responses were seen in approximately 93% of patients.

The library was obtained by the immunoSEQ multiplex PCR assay. Rearranged TCR beta chain sequences were amplified using the hsTCRB Kit according to the manufacturer's protocol. An Illumina MiSeq was used to sequence the TCRB libraries. As for the authors' bioinformatics: Demultiplexing, trimming and gene mapping were performed with the kit vendor's proprietary platform. Imported from immuneACCESS, the table was reduced by TCRdb to in-frame sequences with V and J called. These copies leave out some clones; in studies compared against another copy, an unresolved V gene accounts for under half, and the cause of the remainder is not known. V and J calls and clone size are as listed in that table; D and trimming were resolved from the DNA. Within this sample are tens of thousands of clones, with 84% of them counted one time only. 3% to 4% of the sample is held by the ten biggest clonotypes. The time point label, as the study defines it: week 11, during vaccination. Every vaccine dose consisted of 300 ug of a 20-mer mutant IDH1 peptide in Montanide, administered subcutaneously together with topical imiquimod. The donors had newly diagnosed IDH1-mutant astrocytomas of WHO grade 3 or 4 that showed loss of nuclear ATRX. The samples were drawn from NOA16, a multicentre, single-arm, open-label phase I trial in Germany that tested a mutant IDH1 peptide vaccine in humans for the first time. The DNeasy Blood and Tissue Kit was used to extract genomic DNA from EDTA blood for TCRB sequencing.

This clone was found once. Its antigen specificity is not known. Base qualities are not at hand, and no much larger clone is one base apart. V lost 3 bases and J lost 0 bases; the stretch between them is 16 bases long. According to the germline V gene, CDR1 reads SGDLS and CDR2 reads YYNGEE. The CDR3 spans 17 residues, from the cysteine through the phenylalanine. This entry keeps only the CDR3 DNA: 51 bases, framed from base 1. The sample was PBMCs, taken from a glioma patient whose treatment included an IDH1 peptide vaccine. This sequence was found in a man aged 25-45 years with glioma. The chain is encoded by TRBV9 joined to TRBJ2-1, and possibly TRBD2, on 6 matching bases. The nucleotide sequence is given as TGTGCCAGCAGCGCGGCCGGGGGACTGAGCTCCTACAATGAGCAGTTCTTC. It encodes CASSAAGGLSSYNEQFF.